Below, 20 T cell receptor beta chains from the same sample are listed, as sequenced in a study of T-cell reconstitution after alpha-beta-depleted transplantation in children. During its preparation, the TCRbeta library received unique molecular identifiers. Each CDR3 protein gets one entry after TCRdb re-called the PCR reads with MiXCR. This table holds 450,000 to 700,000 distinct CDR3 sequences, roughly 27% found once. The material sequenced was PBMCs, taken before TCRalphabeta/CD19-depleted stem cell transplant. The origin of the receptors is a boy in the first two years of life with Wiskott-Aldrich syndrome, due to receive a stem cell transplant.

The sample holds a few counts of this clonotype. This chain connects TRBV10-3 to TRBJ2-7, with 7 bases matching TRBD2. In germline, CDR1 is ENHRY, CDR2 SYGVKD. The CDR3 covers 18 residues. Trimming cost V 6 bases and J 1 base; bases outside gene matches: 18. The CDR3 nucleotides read TGTGCCATCAGCCCCTTCGGACGAAAGCGGGATTCTTCCTACGAGCAGTACTTC. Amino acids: CAISPFGRKRDSSYEQYF.

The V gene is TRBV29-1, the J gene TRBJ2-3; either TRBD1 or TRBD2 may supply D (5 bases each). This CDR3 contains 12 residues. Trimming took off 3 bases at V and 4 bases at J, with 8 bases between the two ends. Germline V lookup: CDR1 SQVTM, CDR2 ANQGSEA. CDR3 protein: CSVEGRADTQYF. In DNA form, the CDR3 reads TGCAGCGTTGAGGGACGAGCAGATACGCAGTATTTT.

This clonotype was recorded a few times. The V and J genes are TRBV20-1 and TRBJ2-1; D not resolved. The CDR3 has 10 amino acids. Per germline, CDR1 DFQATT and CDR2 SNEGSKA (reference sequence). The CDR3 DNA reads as TGCAGGGTAGTAGGTAGTGAGCAGTTCTTC. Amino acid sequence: CRVVGSEQFF.

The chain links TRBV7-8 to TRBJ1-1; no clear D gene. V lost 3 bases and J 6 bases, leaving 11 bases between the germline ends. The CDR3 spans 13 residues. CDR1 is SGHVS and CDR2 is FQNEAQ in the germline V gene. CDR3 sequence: CASSFRAPAEAFF. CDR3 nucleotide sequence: TGTGCCAGCAGCTTCCGGGCCCCCGCTGAAGCTTTCTTT. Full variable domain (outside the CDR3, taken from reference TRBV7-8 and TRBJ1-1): GAGVSQSPRYKVAKRGQDVALRCDPISGHVSLFWYQQALGQGPEFLTYFQNEAQLDKSGLPSDRFFAERPEGSVSTLKIQRTQQEDSAVYLCASSFRAPAEAFFGQGTRLTVV.

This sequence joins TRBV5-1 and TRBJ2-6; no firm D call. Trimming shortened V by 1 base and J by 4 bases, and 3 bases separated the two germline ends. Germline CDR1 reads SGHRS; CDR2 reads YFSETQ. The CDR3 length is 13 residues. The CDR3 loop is CASSLKGANVLTF. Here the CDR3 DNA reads TGCGCCAGCAGCTTGAAAGGGGCCAACGTCCTGACTTTC.

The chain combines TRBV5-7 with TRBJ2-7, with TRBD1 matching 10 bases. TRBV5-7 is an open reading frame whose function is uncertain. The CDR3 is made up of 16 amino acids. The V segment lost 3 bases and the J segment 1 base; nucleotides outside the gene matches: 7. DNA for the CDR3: TGTGCCAGCAGCTCACTATGGGACAGGGGATCCTACGAGCAGTACTTC. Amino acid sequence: CASSSLWDRGSYEQYF.

The CDR3: CASSRQGGKNIQYF. CDR3 bases: TGTGCCAGCTCTCGGCAAGGGGGCAAAAACATTCAGTACTTC. V usage is TRBV28 and J usage is TRBJ2-4; D is possibly TRBD1 (6 bases). CDR3 length: 14 residues. V lost 8 bases and J lost 3, with 14 bases in between. CDR1 is MDHEN, CDR2 SYDVKM, per germline.

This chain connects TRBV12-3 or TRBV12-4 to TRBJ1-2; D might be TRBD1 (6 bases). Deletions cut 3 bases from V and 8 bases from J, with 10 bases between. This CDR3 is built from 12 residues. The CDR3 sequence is CASSFGGPGYTF. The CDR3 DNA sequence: TGTGCCAGCAGTTTCGGGGGCCCCGGCTACACCTTC.

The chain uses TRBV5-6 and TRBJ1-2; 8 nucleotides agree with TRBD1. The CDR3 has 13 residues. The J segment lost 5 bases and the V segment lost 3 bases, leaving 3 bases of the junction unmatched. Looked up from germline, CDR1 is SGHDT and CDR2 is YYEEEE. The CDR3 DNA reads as TGTGCCAGCAGCTCGGACAGGGCATATGGCTACACCTTC. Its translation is CASSSDRAYGYTF.

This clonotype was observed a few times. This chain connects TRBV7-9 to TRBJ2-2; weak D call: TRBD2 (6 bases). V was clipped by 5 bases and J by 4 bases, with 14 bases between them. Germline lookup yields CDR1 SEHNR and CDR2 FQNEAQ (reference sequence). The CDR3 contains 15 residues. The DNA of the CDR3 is TGTGCCAGCAGCCCCCCAAATAGCGGCACCGGGGAGCTGTTTTTT. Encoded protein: CASSPPNSGTGELFF.

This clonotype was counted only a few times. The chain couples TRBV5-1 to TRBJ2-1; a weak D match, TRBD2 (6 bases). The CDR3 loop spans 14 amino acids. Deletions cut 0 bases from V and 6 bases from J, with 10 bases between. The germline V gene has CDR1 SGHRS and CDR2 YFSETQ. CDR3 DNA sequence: TGCGCCAGCAGCTTGGCGGGAGCCAGCAATGAGCAGTTCTTC. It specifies CASSLAGASNEQFF. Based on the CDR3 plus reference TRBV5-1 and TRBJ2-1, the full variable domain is KAGVTQTPRYLIKTRGQQVTLSCSPISGHRSVSWYQQTPGQGLQFLFEYFSETQRNKGNFPGRFSGRQFSNSRSEMNVSTLELGDSALYLCASSLAGASNEQFFGPGTRLTVL.

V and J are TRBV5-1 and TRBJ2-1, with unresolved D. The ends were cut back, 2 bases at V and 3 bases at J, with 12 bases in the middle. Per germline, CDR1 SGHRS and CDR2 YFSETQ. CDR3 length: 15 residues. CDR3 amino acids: CASSLLYAGYNEQFF. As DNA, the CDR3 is TGCGCCAGCAGCTTATTGTATGCCGGCTACAATGAGCAGTTCTTC.

CDR3 in amino acids: CSAQDYTSYNEQFF. For the CDR3, the DNA is TGCAGTGCCCAAGACTACACCTCCTACAATGAGCAGTTCTTC. The V and J genes are TRBV20-1 and TRBJ2-1; TRBD2 is a possible D gene (5 bases). Germline values: CDR1 DFQATT, CDR2 SNEGSKA (reference sequence). The CDR3 totals 14 residues. Trimming pared 6 bases from V and 0 bases from J, leaving 12 bases between.

The CDR3 here is CSVDAQAGYTF. The CDR3 nucleotides read TGCAGCGTTGATGCCCAGGCTGGCTACACCTTC. The chain uses TRBV29-1 and TRBJ1-2; D not certain. Trimming shortened V by 3 bases and J by 7 bases, and 9 bases separated the two germline ends. CDR3 length: 11 residues. The germline gives CDR1 SQVTM, CDR2 ANQGSEA.

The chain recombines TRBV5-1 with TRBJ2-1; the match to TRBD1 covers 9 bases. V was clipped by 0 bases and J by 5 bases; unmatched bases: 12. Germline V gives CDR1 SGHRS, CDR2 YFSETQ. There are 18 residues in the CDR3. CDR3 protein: CASSLAYQNRGRNNEQFF. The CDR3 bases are TGCGCCAGCAGCTTGGCCTATCAGAACAGGGGGCGGAACAATGAGCAGTTCTTC.

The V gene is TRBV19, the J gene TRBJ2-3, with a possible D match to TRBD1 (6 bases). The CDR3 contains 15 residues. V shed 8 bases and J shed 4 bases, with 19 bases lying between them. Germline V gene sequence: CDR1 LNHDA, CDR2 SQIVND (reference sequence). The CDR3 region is CASGKVPGVADTQYF. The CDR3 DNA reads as TGTGCCAGTGGCAAAGTCCCAGGGGTTGCAGATACGCAGTATTTT.

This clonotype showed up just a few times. As DNA, the CDR3 is TGTGCCAGCAGATTGGACGGGGAGCAGTACTTC. As protein: CASRLDGEQYF. The rearrangement links TRBV7-9 to TRBJ2-7; unclear D gene. CDR3 size: 11 residues. Per germline, CDR1 SEHNR and CDR2 FQNEAQ (reference sequence). Trimming took off 6 bases at V and 7 bases at J, with 10 bases between the two ends.

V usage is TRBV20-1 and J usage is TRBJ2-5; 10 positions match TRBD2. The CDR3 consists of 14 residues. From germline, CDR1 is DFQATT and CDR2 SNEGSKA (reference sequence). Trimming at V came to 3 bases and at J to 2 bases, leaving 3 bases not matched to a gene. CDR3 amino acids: CSARGLAIQETQYF. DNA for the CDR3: TGCAGTGCTAGGGGACTAGCGATACAAGAGACCCAGTACTTC.

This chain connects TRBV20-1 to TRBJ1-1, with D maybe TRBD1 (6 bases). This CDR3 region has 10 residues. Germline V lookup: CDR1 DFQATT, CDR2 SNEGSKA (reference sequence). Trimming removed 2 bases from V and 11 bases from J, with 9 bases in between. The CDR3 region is CSARKGGAFF. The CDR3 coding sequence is TGCAGTGCTAGAAAGGGGGGGGCTTTCTTT.

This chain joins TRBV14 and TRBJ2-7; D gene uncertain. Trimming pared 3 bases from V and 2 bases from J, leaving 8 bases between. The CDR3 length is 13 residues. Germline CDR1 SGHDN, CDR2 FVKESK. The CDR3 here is CASSHGLTYEQYF. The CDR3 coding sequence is TGTGCCAGCAGCCATGGTCTTACCTACGAGCAGTACTTC. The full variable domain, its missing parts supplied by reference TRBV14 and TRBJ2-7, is EAGVTQFPSHSVIEKGQTVTLRCDPISGHDNLYWYRRVMGKEIKFLLHFVKESKQDESGMPNNRFLAERTGGTYSTLKVQPAELEDSGVYFCASSHGLTYEQYFGPGTRLTVT.